This T cell receptor (beta chain) was recovered during a study of blood T cells in healthy people across ages. Study-wide background: The template switching approach captured approximately one barcoded beta molecule for every two T cells. Points from the study as a whole: Among long-lived donors, naive CD4+ cells were more numerous and diversity higher than in aged donors.

This CDR3 is 17 amino acids long. The junction had 2 bases not matched to a gene; V was cut back by 5 bases and J by 0 bases. Germline values: CDR1 SGHTA, CDR2 FQGTGA. PCR was performed a second time for roughly 7 to 12 cycles using a sample-barcoded 5' primer and a J-beta primer mix. The study obtained at least 2.5 million CDR3-containing paired-end reads from every sample. TCRdb processed the 5' RACE reads anew with MiXCR; each CDR3 protein has one entry. The sample holds about 620,000 distinct CDR3 sequences, over 20% seen once. About this clonotype itself: The target antigen is unknown.

V and J are TRBV7-3 and TRBJ2-2; 14 bases fit TRBD2. Material for sequencing was blood. This receptor was taken from a man between 65 and 85 years old in good health. CDR3 DNA sequence: TGTGCCAGCAGCCCGACTAGCGGGAGGGCGAACACCGGGGAGCTGTTTTTT. This gives the protein CASSPTSGRANTGELFF.